This TCR beta chain is drawn from a study of cytomegalovirus exposure and HLA in healthy donors. Study in general: Approximately 190 million T cells yielded some 100 million unique TCR beta sequences, as an earlier analysis found.

Vbeta (60) and Jbeta (13) primers were used in the PCR. Clones were read by immunoSEQ multiplex PCR, and TCRdb kept only the in-frame ones, dropping some. This table holds around 180,000 clones, just under 85% found once. CDR1 is LNHDA and CDR2 is SQIVND in the germline V gene (reference sequence). The CDR3 runs to 15 residues. Trimming shortened V by 6 bases and J by 7 bases, and 18 bases separated the two germline ends. This clone was picked up a small number of times. Sequencing was performed on PBMCs. This chain links TRBV19 with TRBJ2-2; D might be TRBD2 (6 bases). This clonotype was sampled from a girl under 18 in good health and CMV-seropositive. The chain's CDR3 is CASSVRDSGFGELFF. CDR3 DNA: TGTGCCAGTAGCGTCAGGGACTCAGGATTCGGGGAGCTGTTTTTT.